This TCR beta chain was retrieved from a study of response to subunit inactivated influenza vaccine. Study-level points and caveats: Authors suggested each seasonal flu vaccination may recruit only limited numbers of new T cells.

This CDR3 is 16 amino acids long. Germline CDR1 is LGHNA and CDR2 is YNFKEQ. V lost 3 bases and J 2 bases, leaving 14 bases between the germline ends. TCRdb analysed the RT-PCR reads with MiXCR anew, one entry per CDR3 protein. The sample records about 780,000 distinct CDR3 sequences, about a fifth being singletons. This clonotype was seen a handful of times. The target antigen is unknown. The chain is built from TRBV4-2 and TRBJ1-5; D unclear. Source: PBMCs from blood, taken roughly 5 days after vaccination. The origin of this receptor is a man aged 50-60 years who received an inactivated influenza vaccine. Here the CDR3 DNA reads TGTGCCAGCAGCCATGTCGGCGCGGGTGGCAATCAGCCCCAGCATTTT. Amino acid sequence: CASSHVGAGGNQPQHF.